A selection of T cell receptor beta chains follows, all from one sample in a study of shared clonotypes between healthy human individuals. The assay was immunoSEQ multiplex PCR, and TCRdb's table has in-frame clones only and misses some. The sample lists 400,000 to 600,000 clones; 75% to 80% were seen once. Material for sequencing was PBMCs. The receptors here all came from a woman in her thirties or forties in good health. Some clones in this sample may be carry-over from other donors' samples. The CDR3 runs from the conserved cysteine through the conserved F or W. D genes are given only for firm matches.

D,V,CDR3
.,TRBV5-6,CASSLYERYEQYF
.,TRBV5-1,CASRAGGEQFF
.,TRBV14,CASSQLAMYYEQYF
TRBD2,TRBV7-6,CASSYKLAGEVTGELFF
TRBD2,TRBV7-2,CASSLEPGGARTDTQYF
.,TRBV9,CASSVGGSGTQYF
.,TRBV19,CASIRATDTQYF
.,TRBV7-3,CASSLNVGETQYF
.,TRBV6-1,CASIEAARPVTQYF
TRBD2,TRBV4-2,CASSQEGLAGNTDTQYF
.,TRBV5-1,CASRQGLPYEQYF
.,TRBV5-1,CASSLGTLAKNIQYF
TRBD2,TRBV5-6,CASSLVGTSTDTQYF
.,TRBV18,CASSPTGFSSYNEQFF
.,TRBV4-3,CASSQDLGPYEQYF
TRBD1,TRBV10-3,CASRTAGTGDTQYF
.,TRBV27,CASSSGDTHQPQHF
.,TRBV5-1,CASSLDSTDTQYF
.,TRBV19,CASSITAVGEQYF
TRBD1,TRBV7-2,CASSTRTGGNTEAFF
.,TRBV29-1,CSAQVNREGAEAFF
TRBD1,TRBV6-1,CASRGDRVYGEQYF
TRBD1,TRBV10-1,CASSPGTGVEEQYF
.,TRBV4-2,CASSQDVLANEQFF
TRBD1,TRBV5-4,CASSSITGGPEAFF
TRBD1,TRBV5-1,CASSLASGGQGTRKLFF
TRBD2,TRBV4-3,CASSQGGLAGGRGQDTQYF
.,TRBV9,CASSVAGQETQYF
TRBD1,TRBV6-5,CASRGQGAFEQYF
TRBD1,TRBV2,CASSGGQGIPQETQYF
.,TRBV9,CASSALWTANTGELFF
.,TRBV6-5,CASSYRDGLSYEQYF
.,TRBV6-1,CASSEGPEWGQYF
TRBD2,TRBV9,CASSVAVVSGSSDTQYF
TRBD1,TRBV28,CASNLAGQGYGYTF
.,TRBV30,CAWSVLRGAGFDSPLHF
TRBD2,TRBV30,CAWSLLARTGELFF
.,TRBV7-9,CASQPEGNTEAFF
TRBD1,TRBV10-3,CAITQGQGDGGYTF